Listed here are 26 T cell receptor beta chains from one sample, sequenced in a study of control samples from healthy donors and cancer patients. TCRdb's copy holds only in-frame clones and misses some; the assay was immunoSEQ multiplex PCR. The data contain 65,000 to 75,000 clones, roughly 87% of them singletons. Sequenced: blood. The receptors here all came from a woman aged 45-59 years in good health.

A few counts support this clone. The chain combines TRBV19 with TRBJ1-4; 9 bases line up with TRBD1. Germline V gene lookup returns CDR1 LNHDA and CDR2 SQIVND (reference sequence). Trimming at V came to 2 bases and at J to 7 bases, leaving 11 bases not matched to a gene. The CDR3 is made up of 17 amino acids. The CDR3 DNA sequence: TGTGCCAGTAGTATATTGTCCCCGGGACAGGGCGCTGAAAAACTGTTTTTT. This gives the protein CASSILSPGQGAEKLFF.

This chain uses TRBV24-1 with TRBJ1-2; 8 bases are a match to TRBD1. V was clipped by 4 bases and J by 6 bases; unmatched bases: 12. Germline V gene data show CDR1 as KGHDR and CDR2 as SFDVKD. The CDR3 consists of 16 residues. This CDR3 reads CATSDYRGQGADGYTF. The CDR3 coding sequence is TGTGCCACCAGTGACTACAGGGGCCAGGGGGCGGATGGCTACACCTTC.

This chain links TRBV5-6 with TRBJ2-7; D unresolved. The V end was cut by 0 bases, the J end by 2 bases, with 15 bases between. Germline V gene lookup returns CDR1 SGHDT and CDR2 YYEEEE. The CDR3 runs to 16 residues. CDR3 protein: CASSLEPGPPTYEQYF. CDR3 sequence (DNA): TGTGCCAGCAGCTTGGAGCCGGGCCCTCCAACCTACGAGCAGTACTTC. Supplemented by reference TRBV5-6 and TRBJ2-7, the full variable domain reads DAGVTQSPTHLIKTRGQQVTLRCSPKSGHDTVSWYQQALGQGPQFIFQYYEEEERQRGNFPDRFSGHQFPNYSSELNVNALLLGDSALYLCASSLEPGPPTYEQYFGPGTRLTVT.

The rearrangement links TRBV5-4 to TRBJ2-3; D not resolved. Between the trimmed V and J ends, which lost 4 bases and 2 bases, there was a span of 11 bases. CDR3 size: 14 residues. Germline CDR1 and CDR2: SGHNT and YYREEE (reference sequence). CDR3: CASSNVGSTDTQYF. The CDR3 DNA follows: TGTGCCAGCAGCAACGTGGGATCCACAGATACGCAGTATTTT.

This clone was observed once. This chain joins TRBV18 and TRBJ2-1; D possibly corresponds to TRBD1 (6 bases). This CDR3 is built from 14 residues. Deletions cut 5 bases from V and 6 bases from J, with 14 bases between. Germline V CDR1 and CDR2: KGHSH, LQKENI. CDR3 in DNA: TGTGCCAGCTCAATGAACCGGGACACCAATGAGCAGTTCTTC. Protein sequence: CASSMNRDTNEQFF.

This chain links TRBV6-5 with TRBJ1-3; perhaps TRBD1 as D (6 bases). V lost 2 bases to trimming and J lost 0 bases, with 11 bases between them. Germline V gene lookup returns CDR1 MNHEY and CDR2 SVGAGI. The CDR3 contains 16 residues. The CDR3 DNA follows: TGTGCCAGCAGTTACAACAGGGTCTACTCTGGAAACACCATATATTTT. It codes for CASSYNRVYSGNTIYF.

This rearrangement joins TRBV3-1 (or the pseudogene TRBV3-2) to TRBJ2-1; D might be TRBD2 (6 bases). This CDR3 is built from 17 residues. The germline V and J ends were trimmed by 0 bases and 8 bases, with 20 bases remaining between them. Germline CDR1 is LGHDT and CDR2 is YNNKEL (reference sequence). The CDR3 sequence: CASSQESVAGKGDEQFF. The CDR3 DNA sequence: TGTGCCAGCAGCCAAGAGAGCGTTGCGGGAAAAGGGGATGAGCAGTTCTTC.

The CDR3 DNA reads TGTGCCAGCAGCCATGACGGGAGGGCCGGGGAGCAGTACTTC. Translating it yields CASSHDGRAGEQYF. The chain carries TRBV3-1 (or the pseudogene TRBV3-2) and TRBJ2-7; 8 nucleotides match TRBD2. The CDR3 runs to 14 residues. Trimming cost V 3 bases and J 7 bases; bases outside gene matches: 8. Looked up from germline, CDR1 is LGHDT and CDR2 is YNNKEL (reference sequence).

This clone was recorded a few times. The J gene is TRBJ2-1, the V gene TRBV5-1, with 8 bases matching TRBD2. The CDR3 sequence is 17 residues long. V gave up 6 bases and J gave up 8 bases; unmatched junction bases: 19. Germline CDR1 and CDR2: SGHRS and YFSETQ. The CDR3, as DNA: TGCGCCAGCACCCCTGGCTGGATATCGGGAGGGCCCTATGAGCAGTTCTTC. Amino acids: CASTPGWISGGPYEQFF.

In DNA form, the CDR3 reads TGTGCCAGCAGCAAAAACGGCTGTCCCTACAATGAGCAGTTCTTC. It yields the protein CASSKNGCPYNEQFF. The chain uses TRBV21-1 and TRBJ2-1. TRBV21-1 is annotated as a pseudogene. The CDR3 extends over 15 amino acids.

The V call is TRBV5-8, the J call TRBJ1-2, with unresolved D. Between the trimmed V and J ends, which lost 7 bases and 4 bases, there was a span of 23 bases. This CDR3 has 16 residues. Germline V gives CDR1 SGHTS, CDR2 YDEGEE. The DNA of the CDR3 is TGTGCCAGCCGACTCGGAGGGAACCCAATGGGCTATGGCTACACCTTC. As protein: CASRLGGNPMGYGYTF.

The chain has TRBV21-1 and TRBJ2-3; the D segment call TRBD2 is taken from the table without a DNA check. TRBV21-1 is a pseudogene. The CDR3 totals 21 residues. CDR3 amino acids: CASSKKVPSGTIPPFTDTQYF. The CDR3 DNA reads as TGTGCCAGCAGCAAAAAAGTGCCTAGCGGGACCATCCCCCCTTTCACAGATACGCAGTATTTT.

Only one count was recorded for this clone. V and J are TRBV6-2 or TRBV6-3 and TRBJ1-1, with D maybe TRBD1 (5 bases). This CDR3 has 16 residues. Trimming took 0 bases from V and 1 from J, leaving 12 bases between them. CDR1 and CDR2 (germline): MNHEY, SVGEGT. DNA for the CDR3: TGTGCCAGCAGTTACTCGACCAGACAGAAGAACACTGAAGCTTTCTTT. This encodes CASSYSTRQKNTEAFF.

This clone was found a few times. The CDR3 DNA is TGTGCCAGCAAGGCGGAAATCTACGAGCAGTACTTC. Its translation: CASKAEIYEQYF. The rearrangement joins TRBV2 to TRBJ2-7; D is ambiguous. Per germline, CDR1 SNHLY and CDR2 FYNNEI. V shed 7 bases and J shed 3 bases, with 10 bases lying between them. This CDR3 is built from 12 residues.

This clone is labeled as medium-sized. The rearrangement links TRBV5-1 to TRBJ2-7; no clear D gene. Germline assignment: CDR1 SGHRS and CDR2 YFSETQ. The V and J ends lost 0 bases and 3 bases respectively, with 10 bases between them. CDR3 size: 14 residues. In DNA, the CDR3 is TGCGCCAGCAGCTTGGTTGCGGCCAACTACGAGCAGTACTTC. Residues: CASSLVAANYEQYF.

J is TRBJ2-5 and V is TRBV3-1 (or the pseudogene TRBV3-2), with D tentatively TRBD2 (5 bases). This CDR3 contains 13 residues. The germline V gene encodes CDR1 LGHDT and CDR2 YNNKEL (reference sequence). V lost 0 bases, J lost 9 bases, and 11 bases lay in between. The CDR3 spells CASSQELVYPQYF. The DNA of the CDR3 is TGTGCCAGCAGCCAAGAACTAGTTTATCCCCAGTACTTC.

This chain joins TRBV5-4 and TRBJ2-7, with a tentative D call TRBD1 (6 bases). This CDR3 contains 13 residues. The V gene lost 2 bases and the J gene lost 3 bases, with 9 bases spanning the gap. Looked up from germline, CDR1 is SGHNT and CDR2 is YYREEE (reference sequence). CDR3: CASSFGQYYEQYF. CDR3 nucleotides: TGTGCCAGCAGCTTCGGACAGTACTACGAGCAGTACTTC.

The CDR3 sequence: CASSQVWGAGELFF. The CDR3 region has the DNA TGTGCCAGCAGCCAAGTTTGGGGAGCCGGGGAGCTGTTTTTT. This sequence joins TRBV14 and TRBJ2-2; D perhaps matches TRBD2 (5 bases). Germline V lookup: CDR1 SGHDN, CDR2 FVKESK. V lost 1 base, J lost 6 bases, and 9 bases lay in between. CDR3 size: 14 residues.

J is TRBJ1-2 and V is TRBV25-1; possible D gene TRBD1, 6 bases. The length of the CDR3 is 13 residues. Germline lookup yields CDR1 MGHDK and CDR2 SYGVNS. V was trimmed by 6 bases and J by 4 bases, leaving 12 bases between them. CDR3 region: CASSIDRIYGYTF. CDR3 DNA: TGTGCCAGCAGCATCGACAGGATCTATGGCTACACCTTC.

This clone was detected a few times. The rearrangement uses TRBV5-1 and TRBJ2-6; 10 bases match TRBD1. Germline V CDR1 and CDR2: SGHRS, YFSETQ. This CDR3 is built from 19 residues. Trimming cost V 4 bases and J 0 bases; bases outside gene matches: 10. The CDR3 DNA reads TGCGCCAGCAGCGCCTGGGGGGGACAGGGGAGCTCTGGGGCCAACGTCCTGACTTTC. This encodes CASSAWGGQGSSGANVLTF.

With regard to this clone: Within the sample, other DNA sequences also encode this same CDR3. The chain has TRBV5-4 and TRBJ2-1; no reliable D call. The CDR3 totals 13 residues. V shed 1 base and J shed 5 bases, with 7 bases lying between them. Germline values: CDR1 SGHNT, CDR2 YYREEE (reference sequence). The CDR3 DNA follows: TGTGCCAGCAGCTTGCTTCCTCACAATGAGCAGTTCTTC. Protein product: CASSLLPHNEQFF.

This sequence joins TRBV6-6 and TRBJ2-1, with D perhaps matching TRBD1 (6 bases). There are 15 residues in the CDR3. Per the germline V gene, CDR1 is MNHNY and CDR2 is SVGAGI (reference sequence). Trimming took off 5 bases at V and 2 bases at J, with 13 bases between the two ends. Here the CDR3 DNA reads TGTGCCAGCAGTAATACAGGGACCCCCTACAATGAGCAGTTCTTC. Its protein is CASSNTGTPYNEQFF.

V gene TRBV2 combines with J gene TRBJ2-5; D possibly matches TRBD1 or TRBD2 (5 bases each). Trimming removed 8 bases at V and 4 bases at J, with 14 bases between. CDR1 is SNHLY, CDR2 FYNNEI, per germline. The CDR3 runs 13 residues. CDR3 nucleotides: TGTGCCAGCGAGAGGGGAACCTCAGAGACCCAGTACTTC. This gives the protein CASERGTSETQYF.

A word on this clone: This CDR3 is missing its conserved last phenylalanine or tryptophan, likely due to a read error. It is unclear where the CDR3 begins or ends on the DNA, so no DNA is shown, and the CDR3 is as TCRdb lists it. The CDR3: CASSGRTGPIG. This chain uses TRBV2 with TRBJ2-7; whether TRBD1, the table's D call, matches the DNA was not checked. The germline gives CDR1 SNHLY, CDR2 FYNNEI. The CDR3 is 11 amino acids long, termini counted.

The genes are TRBV6-5 and TRBJ1-2, with a possible D match to TRBD1 (6 bases). The germline CDR1 and CDR2 sequences are MNHEY and SVGAGI. CDR3 length: 15 amino acids. Trimming shortened V by 6 bases and J by 4 bases, and 18 bases separated the two germline ends. CDR3 DNA: TGTGCCAGCAGAGCCCTTACAGGGAGCTTCTATGGCTACACCTTC. This gives the protein CASRALTGSFYGYTF.

This clone was observed a single time. This chain joins TRBV5-1 and TRBJ1-1; unclear D gene. The V end was cut by 2 bases, the J end by 7 bases, with 12 bases between. Per the germline V gene, CDR1 is SGHRS and CDR2 is YFSETQ. CDR3 length: 13 residues. The CDR3 coding sequence is TGCGCCAGCAGCTTAGGGTTTGACGTTGAAGCTTTCTTT. Its protein is CASSLGFDVEAFF.